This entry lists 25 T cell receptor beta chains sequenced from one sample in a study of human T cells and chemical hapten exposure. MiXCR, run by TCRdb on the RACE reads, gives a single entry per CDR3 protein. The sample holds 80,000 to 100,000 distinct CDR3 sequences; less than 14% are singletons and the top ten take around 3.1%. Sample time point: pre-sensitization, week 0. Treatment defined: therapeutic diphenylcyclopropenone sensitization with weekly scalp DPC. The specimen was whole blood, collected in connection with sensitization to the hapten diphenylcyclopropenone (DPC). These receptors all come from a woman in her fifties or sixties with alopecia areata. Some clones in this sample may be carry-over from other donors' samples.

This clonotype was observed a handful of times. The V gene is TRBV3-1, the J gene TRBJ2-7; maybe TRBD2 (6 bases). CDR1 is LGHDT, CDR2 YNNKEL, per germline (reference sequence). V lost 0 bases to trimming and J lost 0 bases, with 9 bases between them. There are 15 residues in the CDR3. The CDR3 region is CASSQDWGDSYEQYF. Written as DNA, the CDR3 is TGTGCCAGCAGCCAAGATTGGGGGGACTCCTACGAGCAGTACTTC.

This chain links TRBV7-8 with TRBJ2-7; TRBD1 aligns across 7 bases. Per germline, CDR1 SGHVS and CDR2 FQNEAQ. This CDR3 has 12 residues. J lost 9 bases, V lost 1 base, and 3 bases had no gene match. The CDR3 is CASSLGDSGQYF. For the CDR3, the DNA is TGTGCCAGCAGCTTAGGGGACAGCGGGCAGTACTTC. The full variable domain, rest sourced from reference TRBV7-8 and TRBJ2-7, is GAGVSQSPRYKVAKRGQDVALRCDPISGHVSLFWYQQALGQGPEFLTYFQNEAQLDKSGLPSDRFFAERPEGSVSTLKIQRTQQEDSAVYLCASSLGDSGQYFGPGTRLTVT.

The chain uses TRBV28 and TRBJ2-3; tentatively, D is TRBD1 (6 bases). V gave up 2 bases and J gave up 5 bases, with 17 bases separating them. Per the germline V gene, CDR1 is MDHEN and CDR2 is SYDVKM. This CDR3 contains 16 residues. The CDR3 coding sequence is TGTGCCAGCAGTTTAGGGGGCAGGGGACGATTAGATACGCAGTATTTT. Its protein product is CASSLGGRGRLDTQYF.

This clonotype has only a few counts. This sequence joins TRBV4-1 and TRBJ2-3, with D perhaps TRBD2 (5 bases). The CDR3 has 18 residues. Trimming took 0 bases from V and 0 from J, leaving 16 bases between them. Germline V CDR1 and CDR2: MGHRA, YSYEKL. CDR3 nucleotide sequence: TGCGCCAGCAGCCAAGAAAGAGGCCACCCGGGAAGCACAGATACGCAGTATTTT. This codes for CASSQERGHPGSTDTQYF.

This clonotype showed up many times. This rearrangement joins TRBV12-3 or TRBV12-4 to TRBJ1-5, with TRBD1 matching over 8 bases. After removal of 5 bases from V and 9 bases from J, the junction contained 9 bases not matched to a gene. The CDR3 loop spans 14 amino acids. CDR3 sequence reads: CASSPGTGVGPQHF. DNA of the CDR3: TGTGCCAGCAGTCCCGGGACAGGCGTGGGGCCCCAGCATTTT.

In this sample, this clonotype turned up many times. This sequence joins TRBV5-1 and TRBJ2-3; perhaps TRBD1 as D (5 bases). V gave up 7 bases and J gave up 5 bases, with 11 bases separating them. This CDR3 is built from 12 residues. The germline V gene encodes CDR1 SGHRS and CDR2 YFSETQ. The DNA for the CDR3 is TGCGCCAGCTGGGGCCCGGGAGATACGCAGTATTTT. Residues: CASWGPGDTQYF.

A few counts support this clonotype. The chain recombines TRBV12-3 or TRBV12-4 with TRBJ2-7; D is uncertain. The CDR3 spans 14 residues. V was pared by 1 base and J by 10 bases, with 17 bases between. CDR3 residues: CASSLVGWGSEQYF. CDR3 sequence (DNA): TGTGCCAGCAGTTTAGTTGGCTGGGGATCGGAACAGTACTTC.

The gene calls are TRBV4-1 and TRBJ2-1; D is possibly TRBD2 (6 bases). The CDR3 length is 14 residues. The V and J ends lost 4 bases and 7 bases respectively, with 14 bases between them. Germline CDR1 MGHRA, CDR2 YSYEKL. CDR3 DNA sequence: TGCGCCAGCAGCCCGACTAGAATGTGGAATGAGCAGTTCTTC. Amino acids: CASSPTRMWNEQFF.

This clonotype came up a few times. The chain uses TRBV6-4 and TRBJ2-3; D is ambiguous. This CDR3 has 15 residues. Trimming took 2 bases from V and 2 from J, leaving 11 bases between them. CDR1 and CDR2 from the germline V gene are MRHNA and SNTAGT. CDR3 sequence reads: CASSDHGLHTDTQYF. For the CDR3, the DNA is TGTGCCAGCAGTGACCATGGGCTCCACACAGATACGCAGTATTTT.

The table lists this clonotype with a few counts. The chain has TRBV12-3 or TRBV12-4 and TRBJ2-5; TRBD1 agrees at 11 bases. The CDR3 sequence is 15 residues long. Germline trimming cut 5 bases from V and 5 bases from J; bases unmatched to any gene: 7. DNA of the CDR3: TGTGCCAGCAGTCCCTGGACAGGGGGCTTCGAGACCCAGTACTTC. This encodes CASSPWTGGFETQYF.

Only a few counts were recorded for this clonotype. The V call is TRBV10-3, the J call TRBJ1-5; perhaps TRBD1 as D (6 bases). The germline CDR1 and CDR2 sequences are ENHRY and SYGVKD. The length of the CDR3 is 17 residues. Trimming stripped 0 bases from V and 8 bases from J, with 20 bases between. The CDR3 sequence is CAISESQGMLQLEPQHF. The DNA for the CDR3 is TGTGCCATCAGTGAGTCGCAGGGGATGTTACAGTTGGAGCCCCAGCATTTT.

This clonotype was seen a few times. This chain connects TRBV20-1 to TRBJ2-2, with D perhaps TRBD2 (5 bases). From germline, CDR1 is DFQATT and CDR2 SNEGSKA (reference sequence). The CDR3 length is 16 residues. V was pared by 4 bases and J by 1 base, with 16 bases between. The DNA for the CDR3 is TGCAGTGCTAAGCGGACGGCTTTGAGGAACACCGGGGAGCTGTTTTTT. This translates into CSAKRTALRNTGELFF.

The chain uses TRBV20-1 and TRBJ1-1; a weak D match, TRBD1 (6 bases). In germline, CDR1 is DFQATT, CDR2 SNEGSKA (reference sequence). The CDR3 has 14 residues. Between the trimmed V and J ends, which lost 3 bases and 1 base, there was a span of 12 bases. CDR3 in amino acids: CSASEGGPNTEAFF. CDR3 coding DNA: TGCAGTGCTAGTGAGGGGGGACCGAACACTGAAGCTTTCTTT.

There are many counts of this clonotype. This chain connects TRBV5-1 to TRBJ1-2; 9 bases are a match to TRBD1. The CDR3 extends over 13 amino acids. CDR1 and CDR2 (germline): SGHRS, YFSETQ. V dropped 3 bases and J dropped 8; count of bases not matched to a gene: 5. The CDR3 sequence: CASSWGQGEGYTF. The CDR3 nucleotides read TGCGCCAGCAGCTGGGGACAGGGCGAGGGCTACACCTTC. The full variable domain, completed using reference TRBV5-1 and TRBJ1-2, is KAGVTQTPRYLIKTRGQQVTLSCSPISGHRSVSWYQQTPGQGLQFLFEYFSETQRNKGNFPGRFSGRQFSNSRSEMNVSTLELGDSALYLCASSWGQGEGYTFGSGTRLTVV.

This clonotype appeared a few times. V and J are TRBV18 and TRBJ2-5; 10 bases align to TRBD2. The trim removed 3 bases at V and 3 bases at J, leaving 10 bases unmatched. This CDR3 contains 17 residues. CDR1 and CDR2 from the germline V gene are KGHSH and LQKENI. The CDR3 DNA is TGTGCCAGCTCACCGTACCTAGCGGGAGATTCTAAAGAGACCCAGTACTTC. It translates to CASSPYLAGDSKETQYF.

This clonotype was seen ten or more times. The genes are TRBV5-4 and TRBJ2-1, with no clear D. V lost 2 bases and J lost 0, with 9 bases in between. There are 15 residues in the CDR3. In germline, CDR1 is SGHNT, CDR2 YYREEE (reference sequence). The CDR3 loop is CASSLGGRSYNEQFF. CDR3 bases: TGTGCCAGCAGCTTAGGTGGGCGCTCCTACAATGAGCAGTTCTTC. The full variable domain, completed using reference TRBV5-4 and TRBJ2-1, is ETGVTQSPTHLIKTRGQQVTLRCSSQSGHNTVSWYQQALGQGPQFIFQYYREEENGRGNFPPRFSGLQFPNYSSELNVNALELDDSALYLCASSLGGRSYNEQFFGPGTRLTVL.

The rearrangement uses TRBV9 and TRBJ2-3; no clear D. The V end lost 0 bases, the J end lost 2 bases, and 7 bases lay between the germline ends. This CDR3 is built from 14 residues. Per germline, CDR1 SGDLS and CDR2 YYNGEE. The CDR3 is CASSVVSDTDTQYF. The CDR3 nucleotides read TGTGCCAGCAGCGTAGTGTCTGACACAGATACGCAGTATTTT.

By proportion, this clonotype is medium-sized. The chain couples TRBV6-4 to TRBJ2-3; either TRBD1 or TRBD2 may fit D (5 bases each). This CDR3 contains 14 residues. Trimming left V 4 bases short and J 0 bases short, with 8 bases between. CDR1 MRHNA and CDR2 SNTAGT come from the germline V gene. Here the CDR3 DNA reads TGTGCCAGCAGTGGGGACCCTAGCACAGATACGCAGTATTTT. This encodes CASSGDPSTDTQYF.

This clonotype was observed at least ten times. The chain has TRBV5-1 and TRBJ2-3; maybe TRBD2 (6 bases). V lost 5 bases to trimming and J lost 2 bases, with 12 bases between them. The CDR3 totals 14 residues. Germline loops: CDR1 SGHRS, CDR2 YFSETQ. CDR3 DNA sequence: TGCGCCAGCAGGGGGGGACGGAACACAGATACGCAGTATTTT. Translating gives CASRGGRNTDTQYF.

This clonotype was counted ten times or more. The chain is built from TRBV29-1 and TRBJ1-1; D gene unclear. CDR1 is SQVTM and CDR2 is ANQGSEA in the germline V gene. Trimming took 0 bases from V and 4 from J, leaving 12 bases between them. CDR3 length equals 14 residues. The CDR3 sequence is CSVEDMGSGTEAFF. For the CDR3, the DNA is TGCAGCGTTGAAGATATGGGGTCGGGCACTGAAGCTTTCTTT.

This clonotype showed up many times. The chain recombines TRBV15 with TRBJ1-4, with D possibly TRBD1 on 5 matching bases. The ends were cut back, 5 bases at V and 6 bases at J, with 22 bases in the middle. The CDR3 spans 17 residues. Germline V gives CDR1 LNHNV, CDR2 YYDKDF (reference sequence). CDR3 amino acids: CATSLRRQSKGDEKLFF. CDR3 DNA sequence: TGTGCCACCAGCCTTCGGAGACAGTCGAAAGGGGATGAAAAACTGTTTTTT.

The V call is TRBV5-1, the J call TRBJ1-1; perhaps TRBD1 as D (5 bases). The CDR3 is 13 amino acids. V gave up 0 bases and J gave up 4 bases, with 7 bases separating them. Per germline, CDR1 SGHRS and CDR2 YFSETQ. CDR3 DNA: TGCGCCAGCAGCTTGGCAGGGTCCACTGAAGCTTTCTTT. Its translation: CASSLAGSTEAFF.

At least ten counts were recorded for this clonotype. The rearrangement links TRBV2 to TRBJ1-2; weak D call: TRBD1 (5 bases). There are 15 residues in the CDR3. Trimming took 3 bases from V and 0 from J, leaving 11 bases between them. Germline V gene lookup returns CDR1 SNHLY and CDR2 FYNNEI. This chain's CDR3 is CASSDEGATNYGYTF. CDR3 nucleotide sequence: TGTGCCAGCAGTGATGAAGGGGCCACTAACTATGGCTACACCTTC. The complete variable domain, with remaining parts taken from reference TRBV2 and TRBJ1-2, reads EPEVTQTPSHQVTQMGQEVILRCVPISNHLYFYWYRQILGQKVEFLVSFYNNEISEKSEIFDDQFSVERPDGSNFTLKIRSTKLEDSAMYFCASSDEGATNYGYTFGSGTRLTVV.

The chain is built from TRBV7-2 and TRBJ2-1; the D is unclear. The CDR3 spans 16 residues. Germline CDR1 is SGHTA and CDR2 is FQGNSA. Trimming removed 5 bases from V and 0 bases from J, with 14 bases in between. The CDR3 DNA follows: TGTGCCAGCAGCCCTTACACCCGTAGCTCCTACAATGAGCAGTTCTTC. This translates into CASSPYTRSSYNEQFF. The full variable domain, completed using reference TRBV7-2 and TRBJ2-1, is GAGVSQSPSNKVTEKGKDVELRCDPISGHTALYWYRQSLGQGLEFLIYFQGNSAPDKSGLPSDRFSAERTGGSVSTLTIQRTQQEDSAVYLCASSPYTRSSYNEQFFGPGTRLTVL.

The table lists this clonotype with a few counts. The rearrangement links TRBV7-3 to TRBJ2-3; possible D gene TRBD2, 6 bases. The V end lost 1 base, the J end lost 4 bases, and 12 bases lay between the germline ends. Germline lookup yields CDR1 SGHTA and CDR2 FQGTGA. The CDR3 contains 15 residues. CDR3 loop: CASSLMGGVADTQYF. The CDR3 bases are TGTGCCAGCAGCTTAATGGGCGGGGTTGCAGATACGCAGTATTTT.